This TCR beta chain was documented in a study of T cell changes during pregnancy in multiple sclerosis (dated by TCRdb to between 2018 and 2021). Background for the entire study: The study looked at changes in the T cell repertoire across pregnancy in women with multiple sclerosis.

The library came from the immunoSEQ multiplex PCR assay. TCRdb provides this immuneACCESS table in a form limited to in-frame rearrangements. Some clones are lacking; in checked studies, under half of them reflect an unresolved V gene, and why the rest are absent is not known. For this sample the table gives 65,000 to 95,000 clones, of which about 92% were detected only once. The ten largest account for 2.5% to 3% of the sample. A word on this clone: The antigen this receptor binds is unknown. The sample holds no much larger clone one base away, and base qualities are not on file.

The sequence was obtained from a female donor in good health, enrolled as a control in a pregnancy study. The sample in question was peripheral blood, obtained after pregnancy.

DNA sequence: TGCGCCAGCAGCCAAGATGGGAGGGGAGCGGAGTTCTTC. The resulting protein is CASSQDGRGAEFF. The receptor chain draws on TRBV4-3 and TRBJ2-1; TRBD2 lines up with 7 middle nucleotides. Reading the germline V gene gives CDR1 LGHNA and CDR2 YSLEER. The CDR3 runs 13 amino acids, cysteine and phenylalanine included. Only the CDR3 portion is preserved as DNA: 39 bases, with reading frame beginning at the first base. Trimming leaves V shorter by 0 bases and J shorter by 14 bases, with the junction holding 7 bases beyond the gene matches.